The 18 T cell receptor beta chains below were found in one sample sequenced in a study of early T cells in non-severe SARS-CoV-2 infection. MiXCR was run by TCRdb on the 5' RACE reads, yielding one entry per CDR3 protein. The sample consists of around 30,000 distinct CDR3 sequences, around 3.9% of them appearing once. Sequencing was done on a sample of whole blood. These receptors originate from an adult who was a healthcare worker with PCR-confirmed SARS-CoV-2 infection or an uninfected control (not recorded which).

The chain combines TRBV5-6 with TRBJ2-1, with TRBD1 identical over 7 bases. Germline V CDR1 and CDR2: SGHDT, YYEEEE. There are 16 residues in the CDR3. With 4 bases clipped from V and 0 bases from J, the junction kept 7 bases outside the gene matches. The CDR3 region has the DNA TGTGCCAGCAGCCCCCTCCGGGACAGCTCCTACAATGAGCAGTTCTTC. Protein: CASSPLRDSSYNEQFF.

This clonotype was recorded at least ten times. CDR3 in amino acids: CASSHVPVGNEKLFF. In nucleotides, the CDR3 is TGTGCCAGCAGCCACGTCCCTGTAGGTAATGAAAAACTGTTTTTT. This chain links TRBV5-5 with TRBJ1-4, with D unclear. CDR1 and CDR2 (germline): SGHKS, YYEKEE (reference sequence). V gave up 4 bases and J gave up 4 bases, with 14 bases separating them. The CDR3 is 15 residues long.

The sample holds many counts of this clonotype. This sequence joins TRBV20-1 and TRBJ2-1; TRBD2 agrees at 7 bases. The CDR3 consists of 15 residues. Germline trimming cut 2 bases from V and 2 bases from J; bases unmatched to any gene: 6. CDR1 DFQATT and CDR2 SNEGSKA come from the germline V gene (reference sequence). The CDR3, as DNA: TGCAGTGCTAGAACACTAGCGCCCCCCTACAATGAGCAGTTCTTC. The encoded protein is CSARTLAPPYNEQFF.

This clonotype was seen ten or more times. This rearrangement joins TRBV18 to TRBJ2-1; 10 nucleotides agree with TRBD1. Germline-derived CDR1 and CDR2 are KGHSH and LQKENI. The ends lost 4 bases at V and 7 bases at J; junction bases unmatched: 7. This CDR3 has 15 amino acids. The CDR3 DNA sequence: TGTGCCAGCTCACTGACAGGGGGCTTCAGAAATGAGCAGTTCTTC. This translates into CASSLTGGFRNEQFF.

This clonotype appeared a few times. The CDR3 loop reads CSVYGRGDTEAFF. CDR3 in DNA: TGCAGCGTCTATGGGCGTGGAGACACTGAAGCTTTCTTT. The gene calls are TRBV29-1 and TRBJ1-1; no reliable D call. The germline gives CDR1 SQVTM, CDR2 ANQGSEA. The CDR3 has 13 residues. The V gene lost 6 bases and the J gene lost 3 bases, with 14 bases spanning the gap.

Ten or more counts support this clonotype. The rearrangement uses TRBV10-3 and TRBJ2-7; no reliable D call. V was trimmed by 0 bases and J by 10 bases, leaving 16 bases between them. Germline lookup yields CDR1 ENHRY and CDR2 SYGVKD. CDR3 length equals 14 residues. The CDR3 loop reads CAISESEQALIQYF. CDR3 in DNA: TGTGCCATCAGTGAGTCGGAGCAGGCCCTTATACAGTACTTC.

This clonotype was observed at least ten times. The chain has TRBV20-1 and TRBJ2-7; TRBD1 agrees at 10 bases. The V gene end was trimmed by 5 bases and the J gene end by 3 bases; junction bases not matched to a gene: 10. The germline V gene has CDR1 DFQATT and CDR2 SNEGSKA (reference sequence). The CDR3 sequence is 15 residues long. The CDR3 is CSAENPGQGIYEQYF. Here the CDR3 DNA reads TGCAGTGCTGAAAACCCGGGACAGGGGATCTACGAGCAGTACTTC.

At least ten counts were recorded for this clonotype. The gene calls are TRBV18 and TRBJ2-2; tentatively, D is TRBD2 (6 bases). V was cut by 1 base and J by 2 bases, with 11 bases left in between. Germline V gives CDR1 KGHSH, CDR2 LQKENI. This CDR3 spans 16 amino acids. As DNA, the CDR3 is TGTGCCAGCTCACCACTTCCAGCGGGTAACACCGGGGAGCTGTTTTTT. Translating gives CASSPLPAGNTGELFF.

This clonotype was seen at least ten times. The chain uses TRBV20-1 and TRBJ2-3; 8 positions agree with TRBD1. Losses at the gene ends were 6 bases for V and 1 base for J; bases not matched to a gene: 6. The CDR3 is 14 residues long. CDR1 and CDR2 (germline): DFQATT, SNEGSKA (reference sequence). The CDR3 nucleotides are TGCAGTGCAGTGGACAGGGAGGGCACAGATACGCAGTATTTT. Translated: CSAVDREGTDTQYF.

This clonotype was recorded many times. V is TRBV19 and J is TRBJ2-5; TRBD2 matches 9 bases. The trim removed 5 bases at V and 5 bases at J, leaving 15 bases unmatched. The CDR3 is 17 residues long. Germline CDR1 is LNHDA and CDR2 is SQIVND (reference sequence). CDR3: CASSSGIAGVRFETQYF. DNA for the CDR3: TGTGCCAGTAGTTCGGGTATAGCGGGAGTCCGATTCGAGACCCAGTACTTC.

This clonotype was counted ten times or more. The chain couples TRBV2 to TRBJ1-1; a weak D match, TRBD1 (5 bases). The V gene lost 6 bases and the J gene lost 1 base, with 12 bases spanning the gap. Germline V lookup: CDR1 SNHLY, CDR2 FYNNEI. This CDR3 is 14 amino acids long. The CDR3: CASRLQVTNTEAFF. CDR3 coding DNA: TGTGCCAGCAGATTACAGGTCACGAACACTGAAGCTTTCTTT.

Many counts were recorded for this clonotype. The genes are TRBV19 and TRBJ2-1, with TRBD2 identical over 7 bases. Germline loops: CDR1 LNHDA, CDR2 SQIVND (reference sequence). Trimming cost V 2 bases and J 7 bases; bases outside gene matches: 11. The CDR3 contains 16 residues. This chain's CDR3 is CASSIPGGSTLNEQFF. Here the CDR3 DNA reads TGTGCCAGTAGTATACCCGGGGGGTCTACACTGAATGAGCAGTTCTTC. Variable domain in full (rest from reference TRBV19 and TRBJ2-1): DGGITQSPKYLFRKEGQNVTLSCEQNLNHDAMYWYRQDPGQGLRLIYYSQIVNDFQKGDIAEGYSVSREKKESFPLTVTSAQKNPTAFYLCASSIPGGSTLNEQFFGPGTRLTVL.

This clonotype was detected only a few times. The genes are TRBV7-2 and TRBJ2-1; D perhaps matches TRBD2 (6 bases). The V and J ends lost 1 base and 4 bases respectively, with 11 bases between them. The CDR3 loop spans 15 amino acids. Germline V CDR1 and CDR2: SGHTA, FQGNSA. The CDR3 bases are TGTGCCAGCAGCTTAGACCGTGGGGGGTACAATGAGCAGTTCTTC. Translated: CASSLDRGGYNEQFF.

This clonotype was counted only a few times. The J gene is TRBJ2-3, the V gene TRBV7-3; 8 bases agree with TRBD2. V lost 8 bases and J lost 4; bases outside the gene matches: 8. The CDR3 has 14 residues. Germline V gene sequence: CDR1 SGHTA, CDR2 FQGTGA. The CDR3 DNA sequence: TGTGCCAGCGGACTAGCCGGAGACTCAGATACGCAGTATTTT. As protein: CASGLAGDSDTQYF.

By sample share, this clonotype is medium-sized. The chain recombines TRBV14 with TRBJ1-1, with 8 bases fitting TRBD1. Per the germline V gene, CDR1 is SGHDN and CDR2 is FVKESK. CDR3 size: 15 residues. V was clipped by 1 base and J by 5 bases; unmatched bases: 6. The CDR3 loop is CASSQAGRGLTEAFF. DNA for the CDR3: TGTGCCAGCAGCCAAGCGGGCAGGGGGCTAACTGAAGCTTTCTTT.

This clonotype showed up many times. This rearrangement joins TRBV14 to TRBJ1-2; 7 bases line up with TRBD1. The V gene's germline CDR1 is SGHDN and CDR2 FVKESK. CDR3 size: 14 residues. Trimming at V came to 4 bases and at J to 4 bases, leaving 6 bases not matched to a gene. The CDR3 sequence: CASSPGQNLYGYTF. CDR3 nucleotide sequence: TGTGCCAGCAGCCCGGGACAGAACCTCTATGGCTACACCTTC. Using reference TRBV14 and TRBJ1-2 for the parts outside the CDR3, the full variable domain is EAGVTQFPSHSVIEKGQTVTLRCDPISGHDNLYWYRRVMGKEIKFLLHFVKESKQDESGMPNNRFLAERTGGTYSTLKVQPAELEDSGVYFCASSPGQNLYGYTFGSGTRLTVV.

There are many counts of this clonotype. The V gene is TRBV12-3 or TRBV12-4, the J gene TRBJ2-4; D not certain. This CDR3 spans 15 amino acids. Trimming left V 0 bases short and J 0 bases short, with 6 bases between. CDR3: CASSLAFLAKNIQYF. CDR3 sequence (DNA): TGTGCCAGCAGTTTAGCCTTTCTAGCCAAAAACATTCAGTACTTC.

This clonotype came up a few times. The chain uses TRBV6-6 and TRBJ2-7; D unclear. The CDR3 sequence is 14 residues long. The V gene lost 2 bases and the J gene lost 3 bases, with 11 bases spanning the gap. Germline V lookup: CDR1 MNHNY, CDR2 SVGAGI (reference sequence). CDR3 sequence reads: CASSYNNQIYEQYF. The CDR3 DNA is TGTGCCAGCAGTTACAACAATCAAATCTACGAGCAGTACTTC.